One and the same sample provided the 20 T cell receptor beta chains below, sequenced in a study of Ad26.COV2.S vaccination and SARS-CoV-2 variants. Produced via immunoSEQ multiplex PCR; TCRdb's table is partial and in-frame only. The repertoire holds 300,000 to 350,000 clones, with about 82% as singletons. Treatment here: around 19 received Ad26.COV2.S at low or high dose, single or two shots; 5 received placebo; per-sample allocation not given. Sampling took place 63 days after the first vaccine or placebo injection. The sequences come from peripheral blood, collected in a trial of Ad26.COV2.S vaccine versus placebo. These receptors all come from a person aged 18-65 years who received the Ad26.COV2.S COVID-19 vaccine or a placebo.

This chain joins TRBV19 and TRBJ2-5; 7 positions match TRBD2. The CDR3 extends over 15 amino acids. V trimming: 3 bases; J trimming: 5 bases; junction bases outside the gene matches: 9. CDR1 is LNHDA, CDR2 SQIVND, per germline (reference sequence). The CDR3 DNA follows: TGTGCCAGTAGTATGGGAGCGGGGTTCGGGGAGACCCAGTACTTC. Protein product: CASSMGAGFGETQYF. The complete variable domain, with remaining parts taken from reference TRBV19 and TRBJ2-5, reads DGGITQSPKYLFRKEGQNVTLSCEQNLNHDAMYWYRQDPGQGLRLIYYSQIVNDFQKGDIAEGYSVSREKKESFPLTVTSAQKNPTAFYLCASSMGAGFGETQYFGPGTRLLVL.

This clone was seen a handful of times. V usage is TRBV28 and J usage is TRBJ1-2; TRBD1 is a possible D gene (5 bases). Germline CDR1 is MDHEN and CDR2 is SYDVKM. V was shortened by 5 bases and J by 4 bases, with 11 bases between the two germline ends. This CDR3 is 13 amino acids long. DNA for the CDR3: TGTGCCAGCAGTGTGCAGGGTGTCTATGGCTACACCTTC. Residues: CASSVQGVYGYTF.

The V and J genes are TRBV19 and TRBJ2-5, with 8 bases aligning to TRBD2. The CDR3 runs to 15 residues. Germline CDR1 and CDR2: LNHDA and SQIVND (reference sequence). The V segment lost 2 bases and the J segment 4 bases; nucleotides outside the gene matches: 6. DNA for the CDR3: TGTGCCAGTAGTATAATAGTCCGGGGGGGAGAGACCCAGTACTTC. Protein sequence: CASSIIVRGGETQYF.

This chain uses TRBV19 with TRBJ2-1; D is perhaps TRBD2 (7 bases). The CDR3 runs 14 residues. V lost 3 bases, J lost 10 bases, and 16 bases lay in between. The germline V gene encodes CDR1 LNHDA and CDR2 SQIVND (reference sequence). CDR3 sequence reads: CASSIGGGGLEQFF. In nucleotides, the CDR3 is TGTGCCAGTAGTATCGGGGGAGGGGGGCTCGAGCAGTTCTTC.

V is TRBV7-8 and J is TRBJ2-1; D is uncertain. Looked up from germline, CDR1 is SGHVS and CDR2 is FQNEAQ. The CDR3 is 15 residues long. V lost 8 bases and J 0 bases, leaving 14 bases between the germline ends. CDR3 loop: CASGYLRSSYNEQFF. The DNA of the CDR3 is TGTGCCAGCGGATACCTCAGGAGCTCCTACAATGAGCAGTTCTTC.

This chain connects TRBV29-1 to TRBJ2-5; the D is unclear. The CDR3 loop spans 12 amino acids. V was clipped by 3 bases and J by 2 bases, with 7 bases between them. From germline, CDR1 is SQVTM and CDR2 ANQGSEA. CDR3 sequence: CSVDHNQETQYF. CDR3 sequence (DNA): TGCAGCGTTGATCATAATCAAGAGACCCAGTACTTC.

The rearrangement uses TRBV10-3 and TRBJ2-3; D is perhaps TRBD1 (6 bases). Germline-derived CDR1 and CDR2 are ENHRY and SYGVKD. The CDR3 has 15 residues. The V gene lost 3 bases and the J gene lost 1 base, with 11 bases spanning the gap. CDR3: CAISEKGVGTDTQYF. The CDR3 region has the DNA TGTGCCATCAGTGAAAAGGGGGTCGGCACAGATACGCAGTATTTT.

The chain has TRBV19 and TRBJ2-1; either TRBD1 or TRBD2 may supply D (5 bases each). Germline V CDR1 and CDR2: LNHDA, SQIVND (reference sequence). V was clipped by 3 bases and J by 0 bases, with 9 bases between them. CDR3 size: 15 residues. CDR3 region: CASSIRGSSYNEQFF. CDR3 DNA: TGTGCCAGTAGTATCCGGGGCAGCTCCTACAATGAGCAGTTCTTC.

The CDR3 sequence: CASSLKMRTGELFF. The DNA of the CDR3 is TGTGCCAGCAGCTTAAAGATGCGCACCGGGGAGCTGTTTTTT. V gene TRBV7-9 combines with J gene TRBJ2-2; D unclear. The V gene lost 2 bases and the J gene lost 4 bases, with 8 bases spanning the gap. The germline V gene encodes CDR1 SEHNR and CDR2 FQNEAQ (reference sequence). The CDR3 sequence is 14 residues long.

CDR3 residues: CASSLDWTRDQPQHF. The CDR3 DNA sequence: TGTGCCAGCAGCTTAGATTGGACCAGGGACCAGCCCCAGCATTTT. V usage is TRBV11-2 and J usage is TRBJ1-5; TRBD1 is a possible D gene (5 bases). The V end was cut by 0 bases, the J end by 7 bases, with 13 bases between. The CDR3 runs to 15 residues. The germline V gene has CDR1 SGHAT and CDR2 FQNNGV.

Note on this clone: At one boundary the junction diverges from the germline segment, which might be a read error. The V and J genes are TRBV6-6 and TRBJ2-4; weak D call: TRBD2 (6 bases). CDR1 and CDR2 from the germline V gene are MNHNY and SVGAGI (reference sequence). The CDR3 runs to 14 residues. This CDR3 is CASSYSIESRDGLF. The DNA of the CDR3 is TGTGCCAGCAGTTACTCGATAGAGTCGCGGGACGGGCTCTTC.

In nucleotides, the CDR3 is TGCAGCGTTGATTGGGTGGCTGGAAACACCATATATTTT. Its translation: CSVDWVAGNTIYF. The gene calls are TRBV29-1 and TRBJ1-3; D unresolved. Germline CDR1 SQVTM, CDR2 ANQGSEA. Trimming took off 3 bases at V and 2 bases at J, with 8 bases between the two ends. This CDR3 has 13 residues.

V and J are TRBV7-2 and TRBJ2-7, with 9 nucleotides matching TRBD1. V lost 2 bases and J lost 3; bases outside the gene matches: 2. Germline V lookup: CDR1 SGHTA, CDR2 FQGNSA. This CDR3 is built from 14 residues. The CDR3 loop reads CASSLRTGDYEQYF. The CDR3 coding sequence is TGTGCCAGCAGCTTAAGGACAGGGGACTACGAGCAGTACTTC.

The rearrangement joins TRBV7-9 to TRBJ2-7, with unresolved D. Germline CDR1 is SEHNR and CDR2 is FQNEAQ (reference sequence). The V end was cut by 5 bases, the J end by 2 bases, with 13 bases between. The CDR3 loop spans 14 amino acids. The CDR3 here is CASSPVHGPYEQYF. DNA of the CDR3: TGTGCCAGCAGCCCGGTACATGGTCCCTACGAGCAGTACTTC.

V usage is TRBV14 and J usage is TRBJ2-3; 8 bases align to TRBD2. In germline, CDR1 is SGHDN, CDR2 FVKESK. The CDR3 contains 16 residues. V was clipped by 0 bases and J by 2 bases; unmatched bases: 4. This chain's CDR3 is CASSQEIGGDTDTQYF. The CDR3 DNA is TGTGCCAGCAGCCAAGAAATCGGGGGGGACACAGATACGCAGTATTTT.

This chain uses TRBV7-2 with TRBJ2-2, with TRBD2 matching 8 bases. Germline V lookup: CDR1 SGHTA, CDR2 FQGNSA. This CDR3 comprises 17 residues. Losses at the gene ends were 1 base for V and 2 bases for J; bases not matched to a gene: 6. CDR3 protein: CASSLDQRGTNTGELFF. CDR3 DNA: TGTGCCAGCAGCTTAGATCAGCGGGGGACCAACACCGGGGAGCTGTTTTTT.

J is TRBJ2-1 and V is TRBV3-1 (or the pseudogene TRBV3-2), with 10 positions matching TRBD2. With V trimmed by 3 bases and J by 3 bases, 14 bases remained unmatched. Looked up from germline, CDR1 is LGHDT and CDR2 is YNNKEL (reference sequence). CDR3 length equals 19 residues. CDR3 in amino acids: CASSQWDSAGGRIYNEQFF. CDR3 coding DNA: TGTGCCAGCAGCCAGTGGGACTCAGCGGGGGGGCGGATCTACAATGAGCAGTTCTTC.

The CDR3 region is CASSLQGSSPSYEQYF. CDR3 coding DNA: TGTGCCAGCAGCCTACAGGGGTCGTCCCCCTCCTACGAGCAGTACTTC. The genes are TRBV5-6 and TRBJ2-7, with TRBD1 matching 7 bases. This CDR3 has 16 amino acids. Trimming cost V 4 bases and J 0 bases; bases outside gene matches: 10. The germline CDR1 and CDR2 sequences are SGHDT and YYEEEE.

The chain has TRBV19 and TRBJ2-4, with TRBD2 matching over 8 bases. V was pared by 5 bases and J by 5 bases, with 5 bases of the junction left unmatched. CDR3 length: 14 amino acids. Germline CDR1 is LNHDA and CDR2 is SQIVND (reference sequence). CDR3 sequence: CASSLSGGQNIQYF. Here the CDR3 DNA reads TGTGCCAGTAGTTTAAGCGGGGGCCAAAACATTCAGTACTTC.

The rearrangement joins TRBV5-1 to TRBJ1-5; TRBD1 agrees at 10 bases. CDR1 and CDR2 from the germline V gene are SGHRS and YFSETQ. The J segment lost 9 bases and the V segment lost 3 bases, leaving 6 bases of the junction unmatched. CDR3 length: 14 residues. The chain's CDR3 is CASSSGQGRSPQHF. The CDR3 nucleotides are TGCGCCAGCAGCTCGGGACAGGGGAGATCGCCCCAGCATTTT. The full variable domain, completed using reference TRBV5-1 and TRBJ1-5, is KAGVTQTPRYLIKTRGQQVTLSCSPISGHRSVSWYQQTPGQGLQFLFEYFSETQRNKGNFPGRFSGRQFSNSRSEMNVSTLELGDSALYLCASSSGQGRSPQHFGDGTRLSIL.